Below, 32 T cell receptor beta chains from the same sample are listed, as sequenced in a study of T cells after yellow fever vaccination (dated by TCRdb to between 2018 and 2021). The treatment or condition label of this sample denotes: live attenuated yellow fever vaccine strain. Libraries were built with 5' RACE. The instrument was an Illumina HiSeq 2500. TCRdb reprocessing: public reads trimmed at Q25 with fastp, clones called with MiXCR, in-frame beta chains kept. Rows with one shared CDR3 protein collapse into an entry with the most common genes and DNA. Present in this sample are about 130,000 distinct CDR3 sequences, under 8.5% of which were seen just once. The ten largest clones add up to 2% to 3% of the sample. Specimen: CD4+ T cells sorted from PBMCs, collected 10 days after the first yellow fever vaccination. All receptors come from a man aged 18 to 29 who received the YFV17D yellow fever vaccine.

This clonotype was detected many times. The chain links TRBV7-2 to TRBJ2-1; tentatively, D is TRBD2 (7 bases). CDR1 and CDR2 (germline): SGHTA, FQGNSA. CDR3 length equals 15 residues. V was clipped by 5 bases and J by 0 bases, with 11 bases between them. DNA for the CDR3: TGTGCCAGCAGCCGTCGGGGGGCCTCCTACAATGAGCAGTTCTTC. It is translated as CASSRRGASYNEQFF.

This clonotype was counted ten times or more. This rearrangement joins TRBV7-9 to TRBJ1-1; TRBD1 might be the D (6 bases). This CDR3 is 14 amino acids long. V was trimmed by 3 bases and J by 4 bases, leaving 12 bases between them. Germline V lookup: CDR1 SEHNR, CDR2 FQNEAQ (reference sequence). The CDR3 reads CASSFAARGTEAFF. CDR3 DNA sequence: TGTGCCAGCAGCTTCGCGGCCAGGGGCACTGAAGCTTTCTTT.

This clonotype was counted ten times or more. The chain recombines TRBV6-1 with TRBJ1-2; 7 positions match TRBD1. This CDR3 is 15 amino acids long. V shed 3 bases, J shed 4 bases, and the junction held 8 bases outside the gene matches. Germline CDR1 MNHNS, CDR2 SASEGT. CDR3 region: CASSDLGTDTYGYTF. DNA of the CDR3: TGTGCCAGCAGTGACCTCGGGACAGACACCTATGGCTACACCTTC.

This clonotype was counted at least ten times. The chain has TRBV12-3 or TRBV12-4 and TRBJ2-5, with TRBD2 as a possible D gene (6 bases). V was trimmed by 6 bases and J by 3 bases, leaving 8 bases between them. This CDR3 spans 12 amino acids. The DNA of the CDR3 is TGTGCCAGCAGGCGCGGGGAAGAGACCCAGTACTTC. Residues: CASRRGEETQYF.

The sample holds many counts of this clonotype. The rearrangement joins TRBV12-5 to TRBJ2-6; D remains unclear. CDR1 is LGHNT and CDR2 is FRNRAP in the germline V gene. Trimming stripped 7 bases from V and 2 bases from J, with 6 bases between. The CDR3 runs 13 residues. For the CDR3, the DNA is TGTGCTAGTGACGGAGCTGGGGCCAACGTCCTGACTTTC. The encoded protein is CASDGAGANVLTF.

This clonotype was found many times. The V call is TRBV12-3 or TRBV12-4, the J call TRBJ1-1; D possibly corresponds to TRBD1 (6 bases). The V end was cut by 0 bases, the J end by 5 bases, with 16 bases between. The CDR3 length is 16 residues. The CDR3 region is CASSLASGGGVTEAFF. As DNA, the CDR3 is TGTGCCAGCAGTTTAGCTTCGGGGGGCGGCGTGACTGAAGCTTTCTTT.

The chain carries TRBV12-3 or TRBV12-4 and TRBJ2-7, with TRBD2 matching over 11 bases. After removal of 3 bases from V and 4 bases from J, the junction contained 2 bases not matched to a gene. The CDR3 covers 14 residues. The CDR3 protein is CASSLGTSGYEQYV. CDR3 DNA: TGTGCCAGCAGTTTGGGGACTAGCGGTTACGAGCAGTACGTC.

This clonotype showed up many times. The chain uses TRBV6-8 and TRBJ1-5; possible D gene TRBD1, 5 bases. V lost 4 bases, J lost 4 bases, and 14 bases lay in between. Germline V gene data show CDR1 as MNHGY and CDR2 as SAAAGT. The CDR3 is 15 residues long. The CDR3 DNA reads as TGTGCCAGCAGTTGTCGGCGGGGCGGAAATCAGCCCCAGCATTTT. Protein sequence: CASSCRRGGNQPQHF.

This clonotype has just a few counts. DNA of the CDR3: TGTGCCAGCAATTTCGGGGGGGCAGATACGCAGTATTTT. Protein product: CASNFGGADTQYF. J is TRBJ2-3 and V is TRBV12-3 or TRBV12-4; 8 bases agree with TRBD2. With 7 bases clipped from V and 4 bases from J, the junction kept 4 bases outside the gene matches. CDR3 length: 13 amino acids.

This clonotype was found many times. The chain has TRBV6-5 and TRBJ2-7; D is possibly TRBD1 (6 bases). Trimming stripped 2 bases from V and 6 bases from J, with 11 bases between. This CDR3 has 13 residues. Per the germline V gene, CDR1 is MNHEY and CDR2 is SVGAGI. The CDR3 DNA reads TGTGCCAGCAGTTACGGAACAGGGTTCGAGCAGTACGTC. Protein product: CASSYGTGFEQYV.

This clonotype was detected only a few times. CDR3 nucleotide sequence: TGTGCCAGCAGTGAATCGGTCGACAGTTACGATCGGTCACCCCTCCACTTT. It specifies CASSESVDSYDRSPLHF. J is TRBJ1-6 and V is TRBV6-1; maybe TRBD1 (5 bases). The V end lost 2 bases, the J end lost 10 bases, and 21 bases lay between the germline ends. Looked up from germline, CDR1 is MNHNS and CDR2 is SASEGT. The CDR3 has 17 residues.

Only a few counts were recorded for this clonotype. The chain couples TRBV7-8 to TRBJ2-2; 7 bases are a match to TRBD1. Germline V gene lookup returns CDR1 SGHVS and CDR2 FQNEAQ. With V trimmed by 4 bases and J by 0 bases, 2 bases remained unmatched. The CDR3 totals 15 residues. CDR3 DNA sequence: TGTGCCAGCAGCTCGGGACAGTCGAACACCGGGGAGCTGTTTTTT. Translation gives CASSSGQSNTGELFF.

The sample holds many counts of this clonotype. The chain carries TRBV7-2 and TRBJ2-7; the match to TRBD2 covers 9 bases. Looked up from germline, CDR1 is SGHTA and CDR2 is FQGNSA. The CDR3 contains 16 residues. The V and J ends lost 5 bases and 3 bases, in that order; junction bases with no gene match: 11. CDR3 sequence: CASSQFPAGGLYEQYF. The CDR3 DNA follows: TGTGCCAGCAGCCAATTCCCAGCGGGGGGCCTCTACGAGCAGTACTTC. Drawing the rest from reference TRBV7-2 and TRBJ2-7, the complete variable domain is GAGVSQSPSNKVTEKGKDVELRCDPISGHTALYWYRQSLGQGLEFLIYFQGNSAPDKSGLPSDRFSAERTGGSVSTLTIQRTQQEDSAVYLCASSQFPAGGLYEQYFGPGTRLTVT.

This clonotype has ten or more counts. The CDR3, as DNA: TGTGCCAGCAGTTATCGGAGACCTGGGAATAATTCACCCCTCCACTTT. Its translation: CASSYRRPGNNSPLHF. The chain is built from TRBV6-2 or TRBV6-3 and TRBJ1-6, with D unclear. Germline V gene lookup returns CDR1 MNHEY and CDR2 SVGEGT. V was pared by 3 bases and J by 5 bases, with 14 bases between. CDR3 length equals 16 residues.

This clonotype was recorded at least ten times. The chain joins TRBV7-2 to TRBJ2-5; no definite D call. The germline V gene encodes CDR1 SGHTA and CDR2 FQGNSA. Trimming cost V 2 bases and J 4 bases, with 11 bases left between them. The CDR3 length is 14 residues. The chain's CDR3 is CASSLLGDRETQYF. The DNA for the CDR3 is TGTGCCAGCAGCTTATTGGGCGACCGAGAGACCCAGTACTTC.

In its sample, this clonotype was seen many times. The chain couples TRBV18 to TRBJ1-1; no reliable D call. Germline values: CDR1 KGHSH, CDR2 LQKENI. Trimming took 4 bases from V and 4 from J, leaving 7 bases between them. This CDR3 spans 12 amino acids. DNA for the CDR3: TGTGCCAGCTCACTGTCTGGCACTGAAGCTTTCTTT. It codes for CASSLSGTEAFF.

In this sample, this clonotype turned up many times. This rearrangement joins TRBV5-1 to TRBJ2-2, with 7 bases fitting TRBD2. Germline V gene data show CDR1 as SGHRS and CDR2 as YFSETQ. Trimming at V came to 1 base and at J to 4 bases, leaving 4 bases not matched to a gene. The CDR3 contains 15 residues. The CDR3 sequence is CASSLSRGSTGELFF. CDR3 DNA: TGCGCCAGCAGCTTGTCGCGGGGGAGCACCGGGGAGCTGTTTTTT.

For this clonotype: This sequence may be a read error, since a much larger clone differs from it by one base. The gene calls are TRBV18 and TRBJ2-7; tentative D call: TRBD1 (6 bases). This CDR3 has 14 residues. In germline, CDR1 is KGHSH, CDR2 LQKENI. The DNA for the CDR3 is TGTGCCATCTCACCACCGGTTTTCAGGGGCGAGCAGTACTTC. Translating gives CAISPPVFRGEQYF.

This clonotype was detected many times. CDR3 DNA: TGTGCCTGGAGTAGGGATAGAGATACGCAGTATTTT. Protein: CAWSRDRDTQYF. The rearrangement uses TRBV30 and TRBJ2-3; no firm D call. V lost 2 bases and J 5 bases, leaving 8 bases between the germline ends. The germline V gene encodes CDR1 GTSNPN and CDR2 SVGIG (reference sequence). This CDR3 is 12 amino acids long.

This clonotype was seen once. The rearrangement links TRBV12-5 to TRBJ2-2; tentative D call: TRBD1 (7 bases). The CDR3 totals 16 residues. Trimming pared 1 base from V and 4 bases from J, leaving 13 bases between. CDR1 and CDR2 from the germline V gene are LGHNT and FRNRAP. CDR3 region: CASGLGRGRPTGELFF. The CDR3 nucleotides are TGTGCTAGTGGTTTGGGGAGGGGGCGCCCCACCGGGGAGCTGTTTTTT.

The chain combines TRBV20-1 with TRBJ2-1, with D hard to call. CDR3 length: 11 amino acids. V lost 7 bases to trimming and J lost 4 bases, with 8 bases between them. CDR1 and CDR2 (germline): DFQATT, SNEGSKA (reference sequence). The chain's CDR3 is CSGKNYNEQFF. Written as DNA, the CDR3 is TGCAGTGGGAAAAATTACAATGAGCAGTTCTTC.

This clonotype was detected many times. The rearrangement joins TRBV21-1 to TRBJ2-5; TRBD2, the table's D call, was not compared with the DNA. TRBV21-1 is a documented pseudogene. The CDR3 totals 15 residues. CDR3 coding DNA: TGTGCCAGCAGTAAAGCCCGGAAGGGAGGGGAGACCCAGTACTTC. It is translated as CASSKARKGGETQYF.

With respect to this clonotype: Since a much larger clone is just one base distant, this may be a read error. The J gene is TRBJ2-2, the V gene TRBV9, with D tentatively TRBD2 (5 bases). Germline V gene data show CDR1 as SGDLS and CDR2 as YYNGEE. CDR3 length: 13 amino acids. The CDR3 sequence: CASSDVNTGELIF. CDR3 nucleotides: TGTGCCAGCAGCGATGTGAACACCGGGGAGCTGATTTTT.

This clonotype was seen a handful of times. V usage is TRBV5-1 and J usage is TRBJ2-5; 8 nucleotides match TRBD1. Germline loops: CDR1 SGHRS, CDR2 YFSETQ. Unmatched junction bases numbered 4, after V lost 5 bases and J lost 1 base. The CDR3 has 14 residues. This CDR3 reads CASSPGTGQETQYF. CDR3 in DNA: TGCGCCAGCAGTCCTGGGACAGGCCAAGAGACCCAGTACTTC.

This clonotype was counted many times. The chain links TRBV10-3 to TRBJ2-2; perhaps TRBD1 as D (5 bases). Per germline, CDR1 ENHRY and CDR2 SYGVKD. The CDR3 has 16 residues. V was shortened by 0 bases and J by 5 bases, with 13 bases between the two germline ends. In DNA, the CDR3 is TGTGCCATCAGTGAGTCGCGGCAGGGATGGACCGGGGAGCTGTTTTTT. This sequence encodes CAISESRQGWTGELFF.

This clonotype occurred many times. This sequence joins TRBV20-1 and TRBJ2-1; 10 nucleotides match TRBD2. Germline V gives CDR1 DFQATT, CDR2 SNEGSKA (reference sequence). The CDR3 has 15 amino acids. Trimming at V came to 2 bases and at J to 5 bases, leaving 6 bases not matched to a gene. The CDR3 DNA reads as TGCAGTGCTAGATTACTAGCGGGGTTCAACAATGAGCAGTTCTTC. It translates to CSARLLAGFNNEQFF.

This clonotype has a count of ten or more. CDR3 in amino acids: CASSTDGTGELFF. CDR3 nucleotide sequence: TGTGCCAGCTCGACAGATGGAACCGGGGAGCTGTTTTTT. The J gene is TRBJ2-2, the V gene TRBV18; tentative D call: TRBD1 (5 bases). Germline CDR1 is KGHSH and CDR2 is LQKENI. V was cut by 6 bases and J by 5 bases, with 10 bases left in between. The CDR3 consists of 13 residues.

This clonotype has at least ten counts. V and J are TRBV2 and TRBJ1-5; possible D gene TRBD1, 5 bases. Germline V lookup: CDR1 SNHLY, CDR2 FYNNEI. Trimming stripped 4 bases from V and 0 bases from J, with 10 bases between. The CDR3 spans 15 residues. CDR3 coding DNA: TGTGCCAGCAGTGCCCGTGGGGGTAGCAATCAGCCCCAGCATTTT. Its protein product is CASSARGGSNQPQHF.

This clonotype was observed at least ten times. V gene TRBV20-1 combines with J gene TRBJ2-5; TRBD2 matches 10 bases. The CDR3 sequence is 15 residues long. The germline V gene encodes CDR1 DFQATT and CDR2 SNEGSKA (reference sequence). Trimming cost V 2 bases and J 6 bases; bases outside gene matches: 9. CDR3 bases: TGCAGTGCTAGACTAGCGGGGGCCAAGGCGCAGACCCAGTACTTC. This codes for CSARLAGAKAQTQYF.

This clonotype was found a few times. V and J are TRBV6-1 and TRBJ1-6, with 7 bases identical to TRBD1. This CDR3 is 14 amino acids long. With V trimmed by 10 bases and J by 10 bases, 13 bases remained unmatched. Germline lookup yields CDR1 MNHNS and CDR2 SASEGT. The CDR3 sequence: CAIRRTGQISPLHF. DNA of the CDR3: TGTGCCATCAGGCGGACAGGACAGATCTCACCCCTCCACTTT.

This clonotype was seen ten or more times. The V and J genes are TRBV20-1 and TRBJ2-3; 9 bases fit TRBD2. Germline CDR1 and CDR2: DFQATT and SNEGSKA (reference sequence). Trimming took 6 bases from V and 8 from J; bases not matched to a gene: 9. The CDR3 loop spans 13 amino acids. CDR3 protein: CSAAPAGGGTQYF. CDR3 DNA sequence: TGCAGTGCCGCCCCAGCGGGGGGAGGTACGCAGTATTTT.

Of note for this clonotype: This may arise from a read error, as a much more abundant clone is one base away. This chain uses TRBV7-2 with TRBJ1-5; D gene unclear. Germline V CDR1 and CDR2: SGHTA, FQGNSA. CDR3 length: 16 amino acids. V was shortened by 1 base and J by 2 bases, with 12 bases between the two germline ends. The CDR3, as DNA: TGTGCCAGCAGCTTAGGCGGGAGATACGGCAATCAGCCCCAGCATTTT. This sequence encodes CASSLGGRYGNQPQHF.